The 10 T cell receptor beta chains presented below share a single source sample, sequenced in a study of human T cells and chemical hapten exposure. TCRdb fed the RACE reads into MiXCR, producing one record per CDR3 protein. The sample contains under 85,000 distinct CDR3 sequences, about a tenth of which appear only once. Specified time point: patch test 1, 2 weeks after DPC sensitization. The treatment is: therapeutic diphenylcyclopropenone sensitization with weekly scalp DPC. Specimen: whole blood, collected in connection with sensitization to the hapten diphenylcyclopropenone (DPC). The receptors were sampled from a woman in her fifties or sixties with alopecia areata. Some clones in this sample may be carry-over from other donors' samples.

This clonotype was picked up a small number of times. V gene TRBV5-5 combines with J gene TRBJ2-1; TRBD2 matches at 10 bases. This CDR3 region has 19 residues. Germline V gives CDR1 SGHKS, CDR2 YYEKEE (reference sequence). V shed 0 bases and J 1 base; nucleotides not matched to a gene: 10. The CDR3 bases are TGTGCCAGCAGCTTGGCGGGCACCAGCGGGAGGGGGTCCTACAATGAGCAGTTCTTC. Encoded protein: CASSLAGTSGRGSYNEQFF.

This clonotype was seen at least ten times. The V call is TRBV5-1, the J call TRBJ2-7, with a weak D call TRBD1 (7 bases). Germline-derived CDR1 and CDR2 are SGHRS and YFSETQ. Between the trimmed V and J ends, which lost 0 bases and 6 bases, there was a span of 13 bases. CDR3 length: 14 residues. This CDR3 reads CASSLEDRRGEQYF. The CDR3 bases are TGCGCCAGCAGCTTGGAGGACAGGCGGGGCGAGCAGTACTTC.

This clonotype was counted once. The chain employs TRBV20-1 and TRBJ1-4, with 7 bases that match TRBD1. The V and J ends lost 2 bases and 4 bases, in that order; junction bases with no gene match: 1. The CDR3 is 13 amino acids. CDR1 DFQATT and CDR2 SNEGSKA come from the germline V gene (reference sequence). CDR3 bases: TGCAGTGCTAGACGGGACAGTAATGAAAAACTGTTTTTT. It is translated as CSARRDSNEKLFF.

In this sample, this clonotype turned up many times. The CDR3 DNA is TGCAGTGCCCGGCTGTTCAGGGGGCACACAGGGGATACGCAGTATTTT. It is translated as CSARLFRGHTGDTQYF. The chain recombines TRBV20-1 with TRBJ2-3, with TRBD1 matching 8 bases. The V segment lost 6 bases and the J segment 6 bases; nucleotides outside the gene matches: 17. The germline V gene encodes CDR1 DFQATT and CDR2 SNEGSKA (reference sequence). The CDR3 loop spans 16 amino acids.

This clonotype was seen a few times. Sequence at one end of the junction differs from germline and may be a read error. This chain joins TRBV7-7 and TRBJ2-5; 9 bases line up with TRBD1. This CDR3 spans 16 amino acids. Germline CDR1 reads SSHAT; CDR2 reads FNYEAQ (reference sequence). This chain's CDR3 is CASSPLGQGGPETQYF. The CDR3, as DNA: TGTGCTAGCAGCCCACTGGGACAGGGAGGTCCAGAGACCCAGTACTTC.

This clonotype was found many times. V and J are TRBV19 and TRBJ1-5; maybe TRBD1 (5 bases). The V and J ends lost 6 bases and 0 bases respectively, with 9 bases between them. Germline V gives CDR1 LNHDA, CDR2 SQIVND (reference sequence). CDR3 length: 14 residues. The CDR3 nucleotides read TGTGCCAGTAGGGGAGGGGTTAGCAATCAGCCCCAGCATTTT. Amino acid sequence: CASRGGVSNQPQHF. Filled out from reference TRBV19 and TRBJ1-5, the complete variable domain reads DGGITQSPKYLFRKEGQNVTLSCEQNLNHDAMYWYRQDPGQGLRLIYYSQIVNDFQKGDIAEGYSVSREKKESFPLTVTSAQKNPTAFYLCASRGGVSNQPQHFGDGTRLSIL.

This chain links TRBV4-3 with TRBJ2-2; D is perhaps TRBD1 (6 bases). CDR3 length equals 14 residues. Germline V gene data show CDR1 as LGHNA and CDR2 as YSLEER. V was clipped by 6 bases and J by 3 bases, with 11 bases between them. CDR3 residues: CASSQGPYTGELFF. The CDR3 nucleotides read TGCGCCAGCAGTCAGGGGCCTTACACCGGGGAGCTGTTTTTT.

This clonotype appeared once. This chain connects TRBV18 to TRBJ2-5, with D perhaps TRBD1 (5 bases). The CDR3 length is 16 residues. The germline V and J ends were trimmed by 0 bases and 6 bases, with 17 bases remaining between them. Per the germline V gene, CDR1 is KGHSH and CDR2 is LQKENI. The CDR3 DNA reads TGTGCCAGCTCACCACCGTCCAGGGTGACGACGAAGACCCAGTACTTC. Its protein product is CASSPPSRVTTKTQYF.

A few counts support this clonotype. The CDR3 spells CAISERSGSYNEQFF. Written as DNA, the CDR3 is TGTGCCATCAGTGAAAGGTCAGGGTCCTACAATGAGCAGTTCTTC. The J gene is TRBJ2-1, the V gene TRBV10-3; D may be TRBD1 (5 bases). The CDR3 is 15 amino acids. V lost 3 bases and J 1 base, leaving 10 bases between the germline ends. CDR1 is ENHRY, CDR2 SYGVKD, per germline.

This clonotype showed up many times. A junction boundary mismatches the germline segment, possibly from a read error. The rearrangement uses TRBV27 and TRBJ2-3; D gene uncertain. The germline gives CDR1 MNHEY, CDR2 SMNVEV (reference sequence). CDR3 length: 14 residues. This chain's CDR3 is CASRFLRSSDTQYF. For the CDR3, the DNA is TGTGCCAGCCGTTTCCTACGGTCCTCCGATACGCAGTATTTT.